The entry below gives a single T cell receptor (beta chain) sequence along with its context. Its antigen is undetermined. The source material, RNA transcripts, was used to amplify TCR beta CDR3 regions. The TCR CDR3 was amplified in a first-round RT-PCR using the HTBI primer set. TCRdb independently ran MiXCR on the multiplex PCR reads; one entry per CDR3 protein. The table includes about 640,000 distinct CDR3 sequences, 45% detected once. This specimen belongs to a study of T cells in Graves' hyperthyroidism and ophthalmopathy. Points from the study as a whole: Through a model of 13 V-J features, ophthalmopathy was separated from stable hyperthyroidism. Blood also showed most of the thyroid clonotypes that were expanded above 0.001.

Germline-derived CDR1 and CDR2 are DFQATT and SNEGSKA (reference sequence). The length of the CDR3 is 9 residues. V lost 1 base, J lost 16 bases, and 5 bases lay in between. The study left out patients who had uncontrolled infection, other autoimmune disease, pregnancy or lactation. The J gene is TRBJ1-6, the V gene TRBV20-1; D is unresolved. Material: peripheral blood or thyroid tissue (not recorded which). This receptor was taken from an adult man with Graves' disease, either hyperthyroidism or ophthalmopathy (not recorded which). CDR3 amino acids: CSARVGLHF. The CDR3 DNA follows: TGCAGTGCTAGAGTGGGACTCCACTTT.